One T cell receptor (beta chain) is described in this entry. Its specificity is unknown. This record belongs to a study of cytomegalovirus exposure and HLA in healthy donors. The donors formed part of the approximately 130-subject validation cohort, distinct from the roughly 630-subject first cohort. Only in-frame clones appear in the TCRdb table, and some are missing; sequencing was by immunoSEQ multiplex PCR. The sample contains about 75,000 clones, 85% of which appear only once. Findings and caveats of the study: The tendency of first-cohort TCR clusters to co-occur in the roughly 130 validation repertoires was the finding of a later analysis. A classifier reportedly called cytomegalovirus status with high sensitivity and specificity.

Sequencing used PBMCs. The source of this sequence is a man younger than 40 in good health and CMV-seronegative.

The CDR3 DNA reads as TGTGCCAGCAGTGTGGGCATCGGGAGTTATGGAAACACCATATATTTT. Translation gives CASSVGIGSYGNTIYF. The chain couples TRBV2 to TRBJ1-3; D remains unclear. The germline gives CDR1 SNHLY, CDR2 FYNNEI. The CDR3 runs 16 residues. Between the trimmed V and J ends, which lost 4 bases and 3 bases, there was a span of 16 bases.